This T cell receptor (beta chain) is drawn from a study of T cell responses to AZD1222 COVID-19 vaccine. CDR3 size: 15 residues. The V and J ends lost 0 bases and 2 bases respectively, with 11 bases between them. In germline, CDR1 is SQVTM, CDR2 ANQGSEA. Clones were read by immunoSEQ multiplex PCR, and TCRdb kept only the in-frame ones, dropping some. Among approximately 270,000 clones listed, approximately 94% were seen once. The V gene is TRBV29-1, the J gene TRBJ2-1; D possibly corresponds to TRBD2 (6 bases). Sample: peripheral blood, taken 28 days after the second AZD1222 dose. This TCR came from an adult who received the AZD1222 COVID-19 vaccine. In nucleotides, the CDR3 is TGCAGCGTTGAAGATCCGGGAGTGCCCTACAATGAGCAGTTCTTC. This translates into CSVEDPGVPYNEQFF.